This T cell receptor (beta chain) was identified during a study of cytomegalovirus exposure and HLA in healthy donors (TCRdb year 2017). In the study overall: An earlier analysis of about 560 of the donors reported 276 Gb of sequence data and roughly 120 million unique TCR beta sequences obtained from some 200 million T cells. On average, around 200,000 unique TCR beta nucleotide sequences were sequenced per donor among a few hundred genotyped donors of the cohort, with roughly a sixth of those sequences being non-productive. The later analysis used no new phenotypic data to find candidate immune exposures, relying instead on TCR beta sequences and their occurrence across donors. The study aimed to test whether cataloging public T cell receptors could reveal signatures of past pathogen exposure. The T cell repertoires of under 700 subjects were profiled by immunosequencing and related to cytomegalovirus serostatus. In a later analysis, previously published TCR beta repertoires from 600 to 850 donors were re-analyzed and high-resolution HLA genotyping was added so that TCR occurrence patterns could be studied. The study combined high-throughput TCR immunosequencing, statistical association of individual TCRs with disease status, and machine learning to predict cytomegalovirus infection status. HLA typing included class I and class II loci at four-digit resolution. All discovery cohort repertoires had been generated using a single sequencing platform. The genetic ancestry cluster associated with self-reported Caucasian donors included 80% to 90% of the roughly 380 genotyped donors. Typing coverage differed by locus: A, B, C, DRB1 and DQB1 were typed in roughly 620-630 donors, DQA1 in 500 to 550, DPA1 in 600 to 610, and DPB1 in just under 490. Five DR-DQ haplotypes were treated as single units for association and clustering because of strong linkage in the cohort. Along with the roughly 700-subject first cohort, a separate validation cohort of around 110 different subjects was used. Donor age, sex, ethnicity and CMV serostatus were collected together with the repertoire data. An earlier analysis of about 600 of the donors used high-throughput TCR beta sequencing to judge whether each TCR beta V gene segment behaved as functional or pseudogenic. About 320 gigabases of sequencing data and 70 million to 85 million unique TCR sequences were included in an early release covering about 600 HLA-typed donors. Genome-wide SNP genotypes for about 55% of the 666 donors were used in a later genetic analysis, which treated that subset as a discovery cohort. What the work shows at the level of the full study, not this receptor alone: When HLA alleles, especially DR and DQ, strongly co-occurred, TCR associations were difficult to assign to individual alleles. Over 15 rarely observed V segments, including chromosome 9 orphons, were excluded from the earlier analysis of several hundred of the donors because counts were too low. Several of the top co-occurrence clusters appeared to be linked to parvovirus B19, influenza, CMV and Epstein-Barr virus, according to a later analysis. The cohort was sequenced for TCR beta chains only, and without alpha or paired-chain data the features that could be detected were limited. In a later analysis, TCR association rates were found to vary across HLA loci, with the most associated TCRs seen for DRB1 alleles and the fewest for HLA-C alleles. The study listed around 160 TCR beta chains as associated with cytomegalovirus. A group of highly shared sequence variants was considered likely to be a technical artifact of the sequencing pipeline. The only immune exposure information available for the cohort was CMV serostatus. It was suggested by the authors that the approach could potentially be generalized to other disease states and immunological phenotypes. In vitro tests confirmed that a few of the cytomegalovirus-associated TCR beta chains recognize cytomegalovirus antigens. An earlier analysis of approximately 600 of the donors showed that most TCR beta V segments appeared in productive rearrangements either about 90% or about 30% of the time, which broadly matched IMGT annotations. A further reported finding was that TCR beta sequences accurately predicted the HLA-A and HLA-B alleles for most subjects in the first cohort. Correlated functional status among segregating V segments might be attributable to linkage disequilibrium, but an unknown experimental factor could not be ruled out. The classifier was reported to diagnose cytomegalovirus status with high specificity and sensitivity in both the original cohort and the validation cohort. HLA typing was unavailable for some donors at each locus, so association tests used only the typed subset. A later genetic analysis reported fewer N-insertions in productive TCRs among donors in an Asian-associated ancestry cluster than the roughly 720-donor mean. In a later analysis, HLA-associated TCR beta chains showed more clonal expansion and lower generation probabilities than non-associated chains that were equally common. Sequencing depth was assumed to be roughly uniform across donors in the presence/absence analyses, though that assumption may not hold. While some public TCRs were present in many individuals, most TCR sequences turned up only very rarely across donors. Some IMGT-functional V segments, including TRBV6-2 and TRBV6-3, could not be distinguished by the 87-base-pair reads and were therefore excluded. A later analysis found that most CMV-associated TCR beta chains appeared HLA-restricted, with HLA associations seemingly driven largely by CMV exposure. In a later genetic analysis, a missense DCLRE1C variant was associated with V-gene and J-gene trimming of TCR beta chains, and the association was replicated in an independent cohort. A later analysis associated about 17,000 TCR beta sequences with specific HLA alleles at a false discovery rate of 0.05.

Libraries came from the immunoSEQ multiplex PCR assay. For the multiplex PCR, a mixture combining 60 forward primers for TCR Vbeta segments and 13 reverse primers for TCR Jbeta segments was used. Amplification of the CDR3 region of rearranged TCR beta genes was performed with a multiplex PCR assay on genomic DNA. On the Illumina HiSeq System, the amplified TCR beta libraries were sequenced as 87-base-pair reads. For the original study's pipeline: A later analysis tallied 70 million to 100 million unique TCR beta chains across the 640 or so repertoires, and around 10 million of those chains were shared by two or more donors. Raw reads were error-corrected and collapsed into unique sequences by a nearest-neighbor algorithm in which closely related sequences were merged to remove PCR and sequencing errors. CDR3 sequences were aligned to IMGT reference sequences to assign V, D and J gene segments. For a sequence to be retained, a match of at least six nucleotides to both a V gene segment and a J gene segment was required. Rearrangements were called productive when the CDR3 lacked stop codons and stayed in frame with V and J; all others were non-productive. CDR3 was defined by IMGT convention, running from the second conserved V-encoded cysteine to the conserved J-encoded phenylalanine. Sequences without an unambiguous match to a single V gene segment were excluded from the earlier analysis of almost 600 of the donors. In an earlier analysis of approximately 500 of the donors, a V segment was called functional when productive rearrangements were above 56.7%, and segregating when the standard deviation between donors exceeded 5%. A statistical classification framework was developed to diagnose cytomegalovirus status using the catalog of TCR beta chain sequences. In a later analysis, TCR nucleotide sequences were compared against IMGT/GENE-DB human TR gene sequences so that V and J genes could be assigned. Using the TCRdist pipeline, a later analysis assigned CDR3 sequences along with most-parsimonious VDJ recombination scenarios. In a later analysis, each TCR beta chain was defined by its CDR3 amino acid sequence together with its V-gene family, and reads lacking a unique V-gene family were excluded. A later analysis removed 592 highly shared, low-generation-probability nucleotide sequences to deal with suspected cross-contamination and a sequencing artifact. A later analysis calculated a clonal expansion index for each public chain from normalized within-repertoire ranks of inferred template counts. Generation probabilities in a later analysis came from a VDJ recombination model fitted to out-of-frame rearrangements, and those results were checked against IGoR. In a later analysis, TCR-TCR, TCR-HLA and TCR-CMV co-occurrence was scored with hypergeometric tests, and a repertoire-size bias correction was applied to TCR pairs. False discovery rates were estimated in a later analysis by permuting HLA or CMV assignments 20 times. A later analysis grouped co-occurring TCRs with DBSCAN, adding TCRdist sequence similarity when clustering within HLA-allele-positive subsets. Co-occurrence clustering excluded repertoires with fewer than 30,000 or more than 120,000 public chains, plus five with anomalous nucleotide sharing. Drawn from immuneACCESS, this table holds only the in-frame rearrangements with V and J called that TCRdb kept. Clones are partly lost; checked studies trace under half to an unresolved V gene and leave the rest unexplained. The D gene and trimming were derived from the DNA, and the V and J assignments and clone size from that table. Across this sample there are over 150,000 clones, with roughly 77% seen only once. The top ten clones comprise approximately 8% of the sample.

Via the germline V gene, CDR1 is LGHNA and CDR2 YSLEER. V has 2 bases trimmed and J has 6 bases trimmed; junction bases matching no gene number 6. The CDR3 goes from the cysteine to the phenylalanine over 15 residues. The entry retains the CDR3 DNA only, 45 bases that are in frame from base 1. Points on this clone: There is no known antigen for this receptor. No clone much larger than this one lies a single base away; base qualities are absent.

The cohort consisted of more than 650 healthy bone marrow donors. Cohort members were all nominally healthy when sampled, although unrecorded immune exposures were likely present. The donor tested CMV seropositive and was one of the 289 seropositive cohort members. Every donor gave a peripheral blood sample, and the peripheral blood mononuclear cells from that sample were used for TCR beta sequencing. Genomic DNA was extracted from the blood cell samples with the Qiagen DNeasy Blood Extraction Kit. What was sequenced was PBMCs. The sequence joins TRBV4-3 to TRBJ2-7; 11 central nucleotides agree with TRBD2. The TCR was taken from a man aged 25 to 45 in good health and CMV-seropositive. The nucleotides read TGCGCCAGCAGCCAAAGGACTAGCGGGTACGGCGAGCAGTACTTC. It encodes CASSQRTSGYGEQYF.